The sequence of this T cell receptor (beta chain) was determined in a study of siplizumab effects on memory and regulatory T cells. Points from the study as a whole: Unstimulated subset assignment was obtained for only a minor fraction of alloreactive clones. Of the proliferating CD4+ or CD8+ clones, roughly 75-97% lacked a naive or memory phenotype that could be assigned. Proliferating siplizumab-culture Tregs lacked confirmation of suppressive function.

Remarks on this clone: Its antigen is not identified.

Per sample, 85,000 to 100,000 TCR templates underwent assay. Produced via immunoSEQ multiplex PCR; TCRdb's table is partial and in-frame only. The repertoire holds roughly 93,000 clones, roughly 94% seen once, with about 1.5% in the top ten. The clonotype was recovered from a human donor in good health. The sample consisted of non-Treg CD4+ T cells sorted from blood.

This CDR3 is CASSTDGQGGFHGYTF. The DNA of the CDR3 is TGTGCCAGCAGCACCGACGGACAGGGCGGATTTCATGGCTACACCTTC. The chain combines TRBV7-9 with TRBJ1-2; TRBD1 matches 8 bases. This CDR3 has 16 amino acids. Per the germline V gene, CDR1 is SEHNR and CDR2 is FQNEAQ (reference sequence). Trimming removed 5 bases from V and 6 bases from J; junction bases left unmatched: 14.